One and the same sample provided the 20 T cell receptor beta chains below, sequenced in a study of T cells after yellow fever vaccination. TCRdb analysed the 5' RACE reads with MiXCR anew, one entry per CDR3 protein. The sample has some 240,000 distinct CDR3 sequences, approximately 3.5% seen once. Sequences were derived from PBMCs, sampled 15 days after the yellow fever booster vaccination. Source of these receptors: a young man who received the YFV17D yellow fever vaccine.

This clonotype was seen many times. The CDR3: CASSVQTSAADIQYF. CDR3 nucleotides: TGTGCCAGCAGCGTTCAGACCTCAGCCGCCGACATTCAGTACTTC. J is TRBJ2-4 and V is TRBV7-2; D gene uncertain. The CDR3 loop spans 15 amino acids. Germline V CDR1 and CDR2: SGHTA, FQGNSA. Deletions cut 5 bases from V and 8 bases from J, with 19 bases between.

This clonotype was observed at least ten times. This chain links TRBV14 with TRBJ2-5; maybe TRBD2 (5 bases). V was pared by 2 bases and J by 5 bases, with 15 bases between. Germline values: CDR1 SGHDN, CDR2 FVKESK. The CDR3 runs to 15 residues. Here the CDR3 DNA reads TGTGCCAGCAGCCAACTTACGAGGAGAGGGGAGACCCAGTACTTC. Amino acid sequence: CASSQLTRRGETQYF.

This clonotype was seen repeatedly, ten times or more. This sequence joins TRBV27 and TRBJ2-3; D may be TRBD2 (6 bases). Per the germline V gene, CDR1 is MNHEY and CDR2 is SMNVEV (reference sequence). The CDR3 consists of 15 residues. Trimming took off 4 bases at V and 6 bases at J, with 17 bases between the two ends. Here the CDR3 DNA reads TGTGCCAGCAGTTGGACCGGGGAGGAAATGGATACGCAGTATTTT. The encoded protein is CASSWTGEEMDTQYF.

This clonotype was counted ten times or more. The V and J genes are TRBV5-6 and TRBJ1-1, with D unresolved. The CDR3 is made up of 13 amino acids. The V end was cut by 1 base, the J end by 8 bases, with 12 bases between. Germline CDR1 is SGHDT and CDR2 is YYEEEE. The CDR3 loop reads CASSLHRAREAFF. Written as DNA, the CDR3 is TGTGCCAGCAGCTTGCATCGGGCGAGGGAAGCTTTCTTT.

There are many counts of this clonotype. The V and J genes are TRBV4-3 and TRBJ2-3; no reliable D call. The V end was cut by 1 base, the J end by 0 bases, with 11 bases between. Germline V gene data show CDR1 as LGHNA and CDR2 as YSLEER. The CDR3 totals 16 residues. The CDR3 spells CASSQGLITSTDTQYF. CDR3 sequence (DNA): TGCGCCAGCAGCCAAGGTCTAATTACCAGCACAGATACGCAGTATTTT.

This clonotype was seen more than once but under ten times. The V call is TRBV29-1, the J call TRBJ2-6; the D is unclear. This CDR3 region has 12 residues. The V gene lost 7 bases and the J gene lost 7 bases, with 11 bases spanning the gap. Germline CDR1 reads SQVTM; CDR2 reads ANQGSEA. CDR3: CSALDEANVLTF. CDR3 sequence (DNA): TGCAGCGCCCTAGATGAAGCCAACGTCCTGACTTTC.

This clonotype came up many times. This chain connects TRBV18 to TRBJ1-1, with 7 positions matching TRBD1. Germline V lookup: CDR1 KGHSH, CDR2 LQKENI. The trim removed 0 bases at V and 4 bases at J, leaving 8 bases unmatched. This CDR3 is 16 amino acids long. The CDR3 here is CASSPPSGGSSTEAFF. In DNA, the CDR3 is TGTGCCAGCTCACCACCATCAGGGGGAAGTAGCACTGAAGCTTTCTTT.

This clonotype was picked up many times. V usage is TRBV20-1 and J usage is TRBJ2-7; possibly TRBD2 for D (5 bases). CDR1 is DFQATT and CDR2 is SNEGSKA in the germline V gene (reference sequence). Deletions cut 0 bases from V and 2 bases from J, with 11 bases between. The CDR3 covers 14 residues. CDR3 loop: CSARDGEYPYEQYF. The DNA for the CDR3 is TGCAGTGCTAGAGATGGGGAGTATCCCTACGAGCAGTACTTC.

This clonotype showed up just a few times. The chain uses TRBV6-5 and TRBJ2-7; perhaps TRBD1 as D (6 bases). The CDR3 runs to 15 residues. Trimming shortened V by 2 bases and J by 3 bases, and 14 bases separated the two germline ends. Germline lookup yields CDR1 MNHEY and CDR2 SVGAGI. The CDR3 loop is CASSYPSTGHYEQYF. The CDR3 nucleotides read TGTGCCAGCAGTTACCCCTCGACAGGCCACTACGAGCAGTACTTC.

This clonotype was counted many times. The chain recombines TRBV11-3 with TRBJ2-5, with a weak D call TRBD2 (5 bases). Trimming removed 3 bases from V and 1 base from J, with 6 bases in between. Germline V gene sequence: CDR1 SGHNT, CDR2 YENEEA. CDR3 length: 13 residues. The CDR3 DNA follows: TGTGCCAGCAGCTTCGGACTCCAAGAGACCCAGTACTTC. This codes for CASSFGLQETQYF.

Comment on this clonotype: Since a much larger clone is just one base distant, this may be a read error. This rearrangement joins TRBV18 to TRBJ2-5; D could derive from TRBD1 or TRBD2 (5 bases each). CDR3 length equals 13 residues. The V gene lost 6 bases and the J gene lost 5 bases, with 13 bases spanning the gap. Germline V gene lookup returns CDR1 KGHSH and CDR2 LQKENI. The CDR3 bases are TGTGCCAGCTCCGAGGGGCGATCGGAGACCCAGTACTTC. It yields the protein CASSEGRSETQYF.

This clonotype showed up many times. The rearrangement links TRBV10-3 to TRBJ2-3, with no clear D. CDR1 and CDR2 (germline): ENHRY, SYGVKD. The CDR3 has 17 residues. V lost 4 bases and J lost 5, with 22 bases in between. In DNA, the CDR3 is TGTGCCATCAGTGGACGGATCTTGGCGACCCCTGGAGATACGCAGTATTTT. As protein: CAISGRILATPGDTQYF.

Many counts were recorded for this clonotype. This chain uses TRBV11-2 with TRBJ1-1, with D unresolved. Germline CDR1 is SGHAT and CDR2 is FQNNGV. This CDR3 contains 12 residues. The ends were cut back, 5 bases at V and 8 bases at J, with 12 bases in the middle. Here the CDR3 reads CASSPSPQEAFF. Here the CDR3 DNA reads TGTGCCAGCAGCCCTAGCCCACAAGAAGCTTTCTTT.

This clonotype was picked up many times. The chain has TRBV4-3 and TRBJ2-7; possibly TRBD1 for D (5 bases). Germline CDR1 and CDR2: LGHNA and YSLEER. Deletions cut 0 bases from V and 7 bases from J, with 10 bases between. The CDR3 covers 13 residues. In DNA form, the CDR3 reads TGCGCCAGCAGCCAAGATCCCAGGGTTGAGCAGTACGTC. It codes for CASSQDPRVEQYV.

In this sample, this clonotype turned up many times. The CDR3 spells CASSIQGNYGYTF. The CDR3 nucleotides are TGTGCCAGTAGTATACAGGGGAACTATGGCTACACCTTC. The chain combines TRBV19 with TRBJ1-2, with a tentative D call TRBD1 (6 bases). Germline CDR1 reads LNHDA; CDR2 reads SQIVND (reference sequence). There are 13 residues in the CDR3. V was pared by 2 bases and J by 2 bases, with 6 bases between.

The table lists this clonotype with many counts. The V and J genes are TRBV27 and TRBJ1-1; D perhaps matches TRBD1 (5 bases). Per the germline V gene, CDR1 is MNHEY and CDR2 is SMNVEV (reference sequence). There are 15 residues in the CDR3. V gave up 4 bases and J gave up 3 bases, with 15 bases separating them. The CDR3 coding sequence is TGTGCCAGCAGTTCGCCGGCAGGGTTCTACACTGAAGCTTTCTTT. Protein product: CASSSPAGFYTEAFF.

To note about this clonotype: Mismatch with germline at one junction end may stem from a read error. The chain couples TRBV4-2 to TRBJ2-1, with D tentatively TRBD1 or TRBD2 (6 bases each). Germline V CDR1 and CDR2: LGHNA, YNFKEQ. This CDR3 has 15 amino acids. CDR3 DNA: TGTGCCAGCAGCCAAGTAGGGGGGCCCTATAATGAGCAGTTCTTC. Its translation: CASSQVGGPYNEQFF.

This clonotype was recorded at least ten times. The rearrangement joins TRBV5-1 to TRBJ2-7, with 7 bases lining up with TRBD1. V gave up 0 bases and J gave up 4 bases; unmatched junction bases: 10. CDR1 SGHRS and CDR2 YFSETQ come from the germline V gene. This CDR3 has 16 residues. CDR3 loop: CASSLGLPGQLYEQYF. The CDR3 DNA sequence: TGCGCCAGCAGCTTGGGACTACCGGGACAGCTTTACGAGCAGTACTTC. The entire variable domain, with the rest obtained from reference TRBV5-1 and TRBJ2-7, is as follows: KAGVTQTPRYLIKTRGQQVTLSCSPISGHRSVSWYQQTPGQGLQFLFEYFSETQRNKGNFPGRFSGRQFSNSRSEMNVSTLELGDSALYLCASSLGLPGQLYEQYFGPGTRLTVT.

In its sample, this clonotype was seen many times. The gene calls are TRBV12-3 or TRBV12-4 and TRBJ1-2, with D perhaps TRBD1 (5 bases). The CDR3 extends over 12 amino acids. Trimming left V 5 bases short and J 8 bases short, with 12 bases between. CDR3 in DNA: TGTGCCAGCAGTCCCGGGACCCCAGGCTACACCTTC. It is translated as CASSPGTPGYTF.

This clonotype has a count of ten or more. This chain links TRBV6-5 with TRBJ1-1; TRBD1 might be the D (6 bases). Per germline, CDR1 MNHEY and CDR2 SVGAGI. This CDR3 spans 14 amino acids. Trimming pared 0 bases from V and 5 bases from J, leaving 10 bases between. CDR3 DNA sequence: TGTGCCAGCAGTTACTCCGGACAGCTAACTGAAGCTTTCTTT. Translation: CASSYSGQLTEAFF.